Here is one T cell receptor (beta chain) with its context. This entry belongs to a study of T cell changes during pregnancy in multiple sclerosis. Repertoires were generated with immunoSEQ multiplex PCR, while TCRdb's copy carries only in-frame clones and drops some. The sample holds 48,000 or so clones, approximately 95% seen once. V dropped 6 bases and J dropped 10 bases, with 21 bases sitting between them. Germline V lookup: CDR1 MNHNS, CDR2 SASEGT. This CDR3 spans 14 amino acids. This sequence joins TRBV6-1 and TRBJ1-1, with a weak D call TRBD1 (6 bases). The receptor was isolated from a female donor with multiple sclerosis, enrolled in a pregnancy study. Sequences were derived from CD4+ T cells from peripheral blood mononuclear cells, sampled in the first trimester of pregnancy. The CDR3 spells CASRQTGKRIAAFF. The CDR3 bases are TGTGCCAGCAGACAGACAGGAAAGAGAATAGCAGCTTTCTTT.